These 5 T cell receptor beta chains were sequenced from one sample in a study of PD-1 blockade in classical Hodgkin lymphoma. As for time point: newly diagnosed, previously untreated cHL patient sample. The protocol was immunoSEQ multiplex PCR, while the TCRdb copy is restricted to in-frame clones and leaves out a portion. The sample holds roughly 16,000 clones, approximately 86% seen once. Input material: peripheral blood mononuclear cells (PBMCs). The receptors come from a human donor with classical Hodgkin lymphoma.

The chain couples TRBV7-3 to TRBJ2-6; tentatively, D is TRBD2 (5 bases). Germline V gene lookup returns CDR1 SGHTA and CDR2 FQGTGA. The CDR3 loop spans 19 amino acids. Trimming left V 2 bases short and J 0 bases short, with 17 bases between. The CDR3 loop is CASSLRESGSSSGANVLTF. The CDR3 DNA reads TGTGCCAGCAGCTTACGTGAATCGGGATCCAGCTCTGGGGCCAACGTCCTGACTTTC.

In this sample, this clone turned up once. The genes are TRBV7-8 and TRBJ2-7, with 10 nucleotides matching TRBD2. Germline loops: CDR1 SGHVS, CDR2 FQNEAQ. This CDR3 comprises 15 residues. The V and J ends lost 5 bases and 9 bases, in that order; junction bases with no gene match: 13. CDR3 nucleotides: TGTGCCAGCAGCCTTCCGGGGAGCGGGAGGGCCGGGCAGTACTTC. This sequence encodes CASSLPGSGRAGQYF.

This rearrangement joins TRBV11-3 to TRBJ2-1, with D perhaps matching TRBD1 (5 bases). Germline V CDR1 and CDR2: SGHNT, YENEEA. CDR3 length equals 12 residues. The V and J ends lost 5 bases and 6 bases respectively, with 8 bases between them. The CDR3 DNA reads as TGTGCCAGCAGCCGACAGCCCAATGAGCAGTTCTTC. It specifies CASSRQPNEQFF.

The chain is built from TRBV7-2 and TRBJ1-4; D not resolved. V lost 0 bases and J lost 4, with 6 bases in between. Germline V gene sequence: CDR1 SGHTA, CDR2 FQGNSA. The CDR3 length is 14 residues. CDR3 sequence reads: CASSLAQINEKLFF. In DNA, the CDR3 is TGTGCCAGCAGCTTAGCGCAGATTAATGAAAAACTGTTTTTT.

The gene calls are TRBV28 and TRBJ1-2; D call uncertain. Germline CDR1 MDHEN, CDR2 SYDVKM. The CDR3 consists of 14 residues. Trimming shortened V by 2 bases and J by 6 bases, and 13 bases separated the two germline ends. DNA of the CDR3: TGTGCCAGCAGTTTAAGTGCTCCAGAGGATGGCTACACCTTC. Amino acids: CASSLSAPEDGYTF.